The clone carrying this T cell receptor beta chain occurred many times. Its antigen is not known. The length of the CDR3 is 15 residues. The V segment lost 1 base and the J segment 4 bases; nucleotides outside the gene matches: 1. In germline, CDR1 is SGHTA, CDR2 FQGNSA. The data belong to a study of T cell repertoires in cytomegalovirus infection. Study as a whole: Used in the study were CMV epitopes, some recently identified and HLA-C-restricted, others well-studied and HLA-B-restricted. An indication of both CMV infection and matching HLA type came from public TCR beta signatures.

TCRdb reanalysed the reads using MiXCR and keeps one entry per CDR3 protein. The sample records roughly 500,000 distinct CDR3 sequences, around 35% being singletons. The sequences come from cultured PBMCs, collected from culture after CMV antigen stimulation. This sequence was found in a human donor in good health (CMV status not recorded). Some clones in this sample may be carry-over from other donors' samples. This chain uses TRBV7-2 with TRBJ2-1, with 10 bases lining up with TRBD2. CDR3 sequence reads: CASSLGLAGYNEQFF. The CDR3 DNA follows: TGTGCCAGCAGCTTAGGACTAGCGGGTTACAATGAGCAGTTCTTC. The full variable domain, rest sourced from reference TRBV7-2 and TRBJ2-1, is GAGVSQSPSNKVTEKGKDVELRCDPISGHTALYWYRQSLGQGLEFLIYFQGNSAPDKSGLPSDRFSAERTGGSVSTLTIQRTQQEDSAVYLCASSLGLAGYNEQFFGPGTRLTVL.